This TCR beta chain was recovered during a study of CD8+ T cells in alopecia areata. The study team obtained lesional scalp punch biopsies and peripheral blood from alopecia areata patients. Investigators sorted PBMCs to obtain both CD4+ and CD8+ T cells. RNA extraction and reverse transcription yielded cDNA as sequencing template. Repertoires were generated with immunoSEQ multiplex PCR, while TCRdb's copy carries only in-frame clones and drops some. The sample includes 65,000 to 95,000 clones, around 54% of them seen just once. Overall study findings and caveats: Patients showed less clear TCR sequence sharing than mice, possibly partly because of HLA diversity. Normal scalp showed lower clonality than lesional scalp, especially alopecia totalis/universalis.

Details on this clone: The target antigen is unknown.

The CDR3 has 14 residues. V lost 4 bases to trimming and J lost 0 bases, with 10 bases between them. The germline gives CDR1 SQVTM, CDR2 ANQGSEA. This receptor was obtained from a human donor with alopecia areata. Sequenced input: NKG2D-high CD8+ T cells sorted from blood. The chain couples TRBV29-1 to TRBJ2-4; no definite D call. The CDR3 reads CSVVDVLAKNIQYF. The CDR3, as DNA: TGCAGCGTTGTCGACGTCCTAGCCAAAAACATTCAGTACTTC.